The 3 T cell receptor beta chains below were found in one sample sequenced in a study of cytomegalovirus exposure and HLA in healthy donors (dated by TCRdb to the late 2010s). Libraries were constructed by the immunoSEQ multiplex PCR assay. The multiplex PCR relied on a mix of 60 forward primers for TCR Vbeta segments and 13 reverse primers for TCR Jbeta segments. TCRdb limited this immuneACCESS table to in-frame rearrangements with V and J called. A share of clones is missing; checked studies link under half to unresolved V genes, and the rest is unexplained. The sample profile shows about 98,000 clones; 80% to 85% of them were found once. Together, the top ten hold approximately 1.3% of the sample. Sequenced input: PBMCs. The receptors derive from a man aged 40-50 years in good health and CMV-seronegative.

The chain uses TRBV19 and TRBJ1-5; D perhaps matches TRBD1 (5 bases). Germline loops: CDR1 LNHDA, CDR2 SQIVND (reference sequence). The CDR3 has 17 residues. V gave up 7 bases and J gave up 3 bases, with 22 bases separating them. The CDR3 loop reads CASNSPHRQRINQPQHF. CDR3 DNA sequence: TGTGCCAGTAACTCCCCCCATCGACAGAGGATCAATCAGCCCCAGCATTTT. Full variable domain (missing parts from reference TRBV19 and TRBJ1-5): DGGITQSPKYLFRKEGQNVTLSCEQNLNHDAMYWYRQDPGQGLRLIYYSQIVNDFQKGDIAEGYSVSREKKESFPLTVTSAQKNPTAFYLCASNSPHRQRINQPQHFGDGTRLSIL.

CDR3 sequence: CASSSGTQAYEQYF. CDR3 bases: TGTGCCAGCAGTTCCGGGACACAGGCTTACGAGCAGTACTTC. The gene calls are TRBV27 and TRBJ2-7, with D possibly being TRBD1 (6 bases). This CDR3 contains 14 residues. Per germline, CDR1 MNHEY and CDR2 SMNVEV (reference sequence). Between the trimmed V and J ends, which lost 4 bases and 4 bases, there was a span of 14 bases.

This chain joins TRBV28 and TRBJ2-1; D is unresolved. Germline CDR1 reads MDHEN; CDR2 reads SYDVKM. Trimming left V 3 bases short and J 9 bases short, with 9 bases between. CDR3 length equals 12 residues. DNA for the CDR3: TGTGCCAGCAGTTTCCGGGTCGCTGAGCAGTTCTTC. It translates to CASSFRVAEQFF.